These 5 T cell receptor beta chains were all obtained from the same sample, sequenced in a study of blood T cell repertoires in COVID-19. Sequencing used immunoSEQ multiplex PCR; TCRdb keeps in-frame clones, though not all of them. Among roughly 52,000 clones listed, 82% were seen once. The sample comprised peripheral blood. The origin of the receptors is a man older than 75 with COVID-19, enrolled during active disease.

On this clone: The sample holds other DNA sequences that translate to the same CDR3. The CDR3 reads CASSLGPGGEQYF. In nucleotides, the CDR3 is TGTGCCAGCAGTTTGGGCCCAGGTGGCGAGCAGTACTTC. J is TRBJ2-7 and V is TRBV12-3 or TRBV12-4; D gene ambiguous. The V end lost 3 bases, the J end lost 6 bases, and 12 bases lay between the germline ends. This CDR3 spans 13 amino acids.

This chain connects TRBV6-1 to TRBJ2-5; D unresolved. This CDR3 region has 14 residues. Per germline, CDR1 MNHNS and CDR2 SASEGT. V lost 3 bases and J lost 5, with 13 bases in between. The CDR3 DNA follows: TGTGCCAGCAGTGAGCAGACGGCGAGGGAGACCCAGTACTTC. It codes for CASSEQTARETQYF.

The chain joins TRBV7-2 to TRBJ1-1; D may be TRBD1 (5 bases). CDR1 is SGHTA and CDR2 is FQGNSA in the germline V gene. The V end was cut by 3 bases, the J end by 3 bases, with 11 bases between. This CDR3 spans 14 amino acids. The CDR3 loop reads CASSFSGEDTEAFF. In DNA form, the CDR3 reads TGTGCCAGCAGCTTCTCGGGGGAAGACACTGAAGCTTTCTTT.

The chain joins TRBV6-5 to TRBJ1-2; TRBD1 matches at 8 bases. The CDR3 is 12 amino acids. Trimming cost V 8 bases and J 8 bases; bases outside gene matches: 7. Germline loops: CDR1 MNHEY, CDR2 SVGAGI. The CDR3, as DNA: TGTGCCAGCCTACAGGGGGGCCTAGGCTACACCTTC. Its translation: CASLQGGLGYTF.

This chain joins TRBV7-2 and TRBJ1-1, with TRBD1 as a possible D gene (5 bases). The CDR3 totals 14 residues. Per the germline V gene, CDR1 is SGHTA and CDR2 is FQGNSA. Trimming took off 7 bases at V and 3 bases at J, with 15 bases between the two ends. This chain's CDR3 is CASTSGVGYTEAFF. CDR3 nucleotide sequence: TGTGCCAGCACCTCGGGGGTGGGTTACACTGAAGCTTTCTTT. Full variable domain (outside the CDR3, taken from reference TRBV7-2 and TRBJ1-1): GAGVSQSPSNKVTEKGKDVELRCDPISGHTALYWYRQSLGQGLEFLIYFQGNSAPDKSGLPSDRFSAERTGGSVSTLTIQRTQQEDSAVYLCASTSGVGYTEAFFGQGTRLTVV.